The 31 T cell receptor beta chains presented below share a single source sample, sequenced in a study of cytomegalovirus exposure and HLA in healthy donors. Researchers ran the PCR with 60 Vbeta and 13 Jbeta primers. TCRdb's table, derived via immunoSEQ multiplex PCR, lists solely in-frame clones and lacks some. The sample holds around 190,000 clones, 75% to 85% seen once. The sequencing sample was made of PBMCs. These receptors were collected from a woman between 50 and 59 years old in good health and CMV-seronegative.

V gene TRBV28 combines with J gene TRBJ2-1; TRBD2 matches 8 bases. The junction had 5 bases not matched to a gene; V was cut back by 2 bases and J by 8 bases. The germline V gene encodes CDR1 MDHEN and CDR2 SYDVKM. The CDR3 contains 14 residues. The CDR3 here is CASSLREGRYEQFF. The CDR3 DNA reads as TGTGCCAGCAGTTTACGGGAGGGCCGTTATGAGCAGTTCTTC.

The chain has TRBV19 and TRBJ1-1; the D gene is possibly TRBD1 (6 bases). The ends were cut back, 3 bases at V and 4 bases at J, with 15 bases in the middle. This CDR3 is built from 15 residues. Germline CDR1 LNHDA, CDR2 SQIVND (reference sequence). The CDR3: CASSILKQGTTEAFF. CDR3 DNA: TGTGCCAGTAGTATCCTCAAACAGGGAACCACTGAAGCTTTCTTT.

CDR3 loop: CASSEFGGELFF. For the CDR3, the DNA is TGTGCCAGCAGTGAATTCGGCGGGGAGCTGTTTTTT. The chain uses TRBV6-1 and TRBJ2-2; D call uncertain. This CDR3 is built from 12 residues. Per the germline V gene, CDR1 is MNHNS and CDR2 is SASEGT. Between the trimmed V and J ends, which lost 2 bases and 7 bases, there was a span of 5 bases.

V usage is TRBV29-1 and J usage is TRBJ1-4; TRBD1 is a possible D gene (6 bases). Germline V gene sequence: CDR1 SQVTM, CDR2 ANQGSEA. V gave up 6 bases and J gave up 8 bases, with 16 bases separating them. This CDR3 is built from 13 residues. This CDR3 is CSVGGQLGEKLFF. The CDR3 DNA reads TGCAGCGTCGGAGGACAGCTGGGGGAAAAACTGTTTTTT.

The rearrangement uses TRBV6-5 and TRBJ2-5; no clear D gene. The CDR3 is 13 residues long. The V end lost 2 bases, the J end lost 5 bases, and 9 bases lay between the germline ends. Looked up from germline, CDR1 is MNHEY and CDR2 is SVGAGI. The CDR3, as DNA: TGTGCCAGCAGTTACACCCCCCGGGAGACCCAGTACTTC. Amino acid sequence: CASSYTPRETQYF.

The chain uses TRBV5-1 and TRBJ1-2; 12 bases match TRBD1. The CDR3 runs 16 residues. CDR1 and CDR2 from the germline V gene are SGHRS and YFSETQ. Germline trimming cut 4 bases from V and 7 bases from J; bases unmatched to any gene: 11. CDR3 amino acids: CASSTAGTGGSIGYTF. Here the CDR3 DNA reads TGCGCCAGCAGCACCGCCGGGACAGGGGGCTCGATTGGCTACACCTTC. The whole variable domain, filled in from reference TRBV5-1 and TRBJ1-2, reads KAGVTQTPRYLIKTRGQQVTLSCSPISGHRSVSWYQQTPGQGLQFLFEYFSETQRNKGNFPGRFSGRQFSNSRSEMNVSTLELGDSALYLCASSTAGTGGSIGYTFGSGTRLTVV.

This clone was counted only a few times. V gene TRBV6-5 combines with J gene TRBJ2-7; 9 nucleotides line up with TRBD1. The V gene end was trimmed by 6 bases and the J gene end by 4 bases; junction bases not matched to a gene: 4. Germline-derived CDR1 and CDR2 are MNHEY and SVGAGI. The CDR3 is 13 amino acids. The CDR3 DNA sequence: TGTGCCAGCAGAGGGACAGGGACGTACGAGCAGTACTTC. It translates to CASRGTGTYEQYF.

This chain uses TRBV6-1 with TRBJ1-2; 10 bases line up with TRBD1. V lost 6 bases, J lost 7 bases, and 5 bases stayed unmatched. The CDR3 is made up of 13 amino acids. Germline assignment: CDR1 MNHNS and CDR2 SASEGT. This CDR3 is CASSRQGALGYTF. The CDR3 region has the DNA TGTGCCAGCAGCCGACAGGGGGCGCTTGGCTACACCTTC.

This rearrangement joins TRBV7-8 to TRBJ2-7; 11 bases agree with TRBD2. The CDR3 length is 15 residues. CDR1 and CDR2 (germline): SGHVS, FQNEAQ. J gave up 5 bases and V 2 bases, and 5 bases lay outside the gene matches. This CDR3 reads CASSLLSGRAHEQYF. The CDR3 region has the DNA TGTGCCAGCAGCTTACTTAGCGGGAGGGCCCACGAGCAGTACTTC.

This clone was counted between two and nine times. This chain uses TRBV5-1 with TRBJ2-3, with a tentative D call TRBD1 (5 bases). Trimming cost V 4 bases and J 5 bases, with 14 bases left between them. The CDR3 runs 14 residues. The germline CDR1 and CDR2 sequences are SGHRS and YFSETQ. This CDR3 reads CASSPDILLDTQYF. Written as DNA, the CDR3 is TGCGCCAGCAGCCCGGACATCCTATTAGATACGCAGTATTTT.

This chain uses TRBV28 with TRBJ2-2, with 11 positions matching TRBD2. V was clipped by 5 bases and J by 8 bases; unmatched bases: 19. Germline V gene sequence: CDR1 MDHEN, CDR2 SYDVKM. The CDR3 spans 19 residues. CDR3 DNA sequence: TGTGCCAGCAGTCCCTACCCGGGGATTAGCGGGAGGGCGTCTGGGGAGCTGTTTTTT. The encoded protein is CASSPYPGISGRASGELFF.

The chain recombines TRBV10-3 with TRBJ2-1; TRBD2 agrees at 15 bases. This CDR3 region has 16 residues. Germline-derived CDR1 and CDR2 are ENHRY and SYGVKD. V dropped 8 bases and J dropped 2; count of bases not matched to a gene: 4. The CDR3 coding sequence is TGTGCCATCGGGACTAGCGGGAGGACGACCTACAATGAGCAGTTCTTC. Encoded protein: CAIGTSGRTTYNEQFF.

V and J are TRBV19 and TRBJ2-1; 13 positions match TRBD2. This CDR3 has 16 residues. V trimming: 6 bases; J trimming: 8 bases; junction bases outside the gene matches: 10. Germline values: CDR1 LNHDA, CDR2 SQIVND (reference sequence). The CDR3 is CASSWTSGSYSDEQFF. The DNA of the CDR3 is TGTGCCAGTAGCTGGACTAGCGGGAGTTACTCGGATGAGCAGTTCTTC. Filled out from reference TRBV19 and TRBJ2-1, the complete variable domain reads DGGITQSPKYLFRKEGQNVTLSCEQNLNHDAMYWYRQDPGQGLRLIYYSQIVNDFQKGDIAEGYSVSREKKESFPLTVTSAQKNPTAFYLCASSWTSGSYSDEQFFGPGTRLTVL.

The chain carries TRBV9 and TRBJ1-3; D is undetermined. The germline gives CDR1 SGDLS, CDR2 YYNGEE. The CDR3 has 12 amino acids. Trimming stripped 4 bases from V and 4 bases from J, with 6 bases between. Here the CDR3 DNA reads TGTGCCAGCAGCCCCGAGGGAAACACCATATATTTT. It translates to CASSPEGNTIYF.

About this clone: Different DNA sequences within this sample yield the same CDR3. This chain uses TRBV27 with TRBJ2-7, with 9 positions matching TRBD2. The CDR3 sequence is 13 residues long. Germline V gene data show CDR1 as MNHEY and CDR2 as SMNVEV (reference sequence). V dropped 6 bases and J dropped 2; count of bases not matched to a gene: 2. The CDR3 DNA sequence: TGTGCCAGCAGCCTAGCGGGGACCTACGAGCAGTACTTC. It is translated as CASSLAGTYEQYF.

This chain uses TRBV27 with TRBJ2-4; D unresolved. The CDR3 contains 14 residues. Trimming took 4 bases from V and 0 from J, leaving 7 bases between them. CDR1 MNHEY and CDR2 SMNVEV come from the germline V gene (reference sequence). The DNA of the CDR3 is TGTGCCAGCAGTTCGACACTAGCCAAAAACATTCAGTACTTC. The encoded protein is CASSSTLAKNIQYF.

The chain carries TRBV19 and TRBJ2-1; no clear D gene. This CDR3 is 13 amino acids long. Trimming shortened V by 1 base and J by 8 bases, and 9 bases separated the two germline ends. Germline V lookup: CDR1 LNHDA, CDR2 SQIVND (reference sequence). CDR3 region: CASSIGASYEQFF. Written as DNA, the CDR3 is TGTGCCAGTAGTATAGGGGCCTCATATGAGCAGTTCTTC. Looking up the rest from reference TRBV19 and TRBJ2-1 gives the full variable domain: DGGITQSPKYLFRKEGQNVTLSCEQNLNHDAMYWYRQDPGQGLRLIYYSQIVNDFQKGDIAEGYSVSREKKESFPLTVTSAQKNPTAFYLCASSIGASYEQFFGPGTRLTVL.

The CDR3 sequence is CASSLAGRGYGYTF. The CDR3 DNA reads TGTGCCAGCAGTTTGGCAGGGAGGGGGTATGGCTACACCTTC. V and J are TRBV28 and TRBJ1-2, with a weak D call TRBD1 (6 bases). V shed 3 bases and J shed 5 bases, with 13 bases lying between them. There are 14 residues in the CDR3. CDR1 is MDHEN, CDR2 SYDVKM, per germline.

With regard to this clone: At one of its ends the junction is not consistent with the germline gene, which may arise from a read error. The same CDR3 also results from other DNA sequences found in this sample. The chain is built from TRBV2 and TRBJ2-5; 9 nucleotides align to TRBD2. CDR3 length: 14 residues. Germline V gene sequence: CDR1 SNHLY, CDR2 FYNNEI. This CDR3 reads CASSGLAAQGTQYF. The CDR3 coding sequence is TGTGCCAGCAGTGGACTAGCGGCTCAAGGGACCCAGTACTTC.

V gene TRBV28 combines with J gene TRBJ1-5; D is unclear. V gave up 5 bases and J gave up 2 bases, with 16 bases separating them. CDR1 is MDHEN, CDR2 SYDVKM, per germline. This CDR3 comprises 16 residues. The CDR3 DNA reads as TGTGCCAGCAGTGACGAATTCCTTCAGGGCAATCAGCCCCAGCATTTT. Protein product: CASSDEFLQGNQPQHF.

The chain is built from TRBV18 and TRBJ2-3; 9 bases match TRBD2. This CDR3 contains 16 residues. CDR1 is KGHSH, CDR2 LQKENI, per germline. Germline trimming cut 3 bases from V and 3 bases from J; bases unmatched to any gene: 7. CDR3 sequence: CASSPSSGSETDTQYF. The CDR3 DNA is TGTGCCAGCTCACCTAGTAGCGGGAGTGAGACAGATACGCAGTATTTT. Based on the CDR3 plus reference TRBV18 and TRBJ2-3, the full variable domain is NAGVMQNPRHLVRRRGQEARLRCSPMKGHSHVYWYRQLPEEGLKFMVYLQKENIIDESGMPKERFSAEFPKEGPSILRIQQVVRGDSAAYFCASSPSSGSETDTQYFGPGTRLTVL.

The chain links TRBV18 to TRBJ2-7; 8 positions agree with TRBD1. The CDR3 spans 16 residues. Trimming removed 3 bases from V and 0 bases from J; junction bases left unmatched: 7. Germline CDR1 and CDR2: KGHSH and LQKENI. The CDR3 spells CASSPPGTGSSYEQYF. Written as DNA, the CDR3 is TGTGCCAGCTCACCGCCCGGGACAGGAAGCTCCTACGAGCAGTACTTC. Full variable domain (rest looked up from reference TRBV18 and TRBJ2-7): NAGVMQNPRHLVRRRGQEARLRCSPMKGHSHVYWYRQLPEEGLKFMVYLQKENIIDESGMPKERFSAEFPKEGPSILRIQQVVRGDSAAYFCASSPPGTGSSYEQYFGPGTRLTVT.

The V gene is TRBV6-4, the J gene TRBJ2-1; maybe TRBD1 (5 bases). Germline V gene data show CDR1 as MRHNA and CDR2 as SNTAGT. The ends were cut back, 2 bases at V and 6 bases at J, with 17 bases in the middle. The CDR3 sequence is 16 residues long. The CDR3 protein is CASSDAKGLGRNEQFF. The CDR3 nucleotides are TGTGCCAGCAGTGACGCAAAGGGGTTAGGTCGCAATGAGCAGTTCTTC.

The chain has TRBV5-1 and TRBJ2-1, with a possible D match to TRBD2 (6 bases). The CDR3 totals 16 residues. Trimming took off 2 bases at V and 0 bases at J, with 12 bases between the two ends. Per the germline V gene, CDR1 is SGHRS and CDR2 is YFSETQ. CDR3 coding DNA: TGCGCCAGCAGCTTTACCGCGGGAAGCTCCTACAATGAGCAGTTCTTC. This translates into CASSFTAGSSYNEQFF.

The chain employs TRBV18 and TRBJ2-3; the match to TRBD2 covers 8 bases. This CDR3 is built from 15 residues. Germline V gene data show CDR1 as KGHSH and CDR2 as LQKENI. Trimming removed 5 bases from V and 0 bases from J; junction bases left unmatched: 4. CDR3 residues: CASSTIAGSTDTQYF. The CDR3 region has the DNA TGTGCCAGCTCAACGATAGCGGGAAGCACAGATACGCAGTATTTT.

The V and J genes are TRBV11-2 and TRBJ2-3; TRBD2 might be the D (6 bases). CDR3 length equals 16 residues. Germline V lookup: CDR1 SGHAT, CDR2 FQNNGV. Trimming took 5 bases from V and 4 from J, leaving 19 bases between them. The CDR3 reads CASSRGAELAADTQYF. The CDR3 DNA reads as TGTGCCAGCAGCCGTGGGGCGGAATTAGCGGCAGATACGCAGTATTTT.

The DNA for the CDR3 is TGTGCCAGTACCGCCGGACTAATCCCTAGCACAGATACGCAGTATTTT. Translating it yields CASTAGLIPSTDTQYF. The chain couples TRBV19 to TRBJ2-3, with D possibly being TRBD2 (6 bases). V lost 7 bases to trimming and J lost 0 bases, with 17 bases between them. Germline CDR1 and CDR2: LNHDA and SQIVND (reference sequence). The CDR3 has 16 residues.

The V call is TRBV5-1, the J call TRBJ2-7; weak D call: TRBD1 (5 bases). Trimming pared 0 bases from V and 6 bases from J, leaving 10 bases between. The CDR3 contains 13 residues. CDR1 and CDR2 (germline): SGHRS, YFSETQ. CDR3 region: CASSLAGFSEQYF. The CDR3 region has the DNA TGCGCCAGCAGCTTGGCAGGGTTCTCCGAGCAGTACTTC.

J is TRBJ2-5 and V is TRBV28; tentative D call: TRBD2 (7 bases). V was pared by 4 bases and J by 4 bases, with 13 bases between. This CDR3 comprises 14 residues. The germline CDR1 and CDR2 sequences are MDHEN and SYDVKM. CDR3 DNA: TGTGCCAGCAGTTGGGGGGGCCGTGGAGAGACCCAGTACTTC. The encoded protein is CASSWGGRGETQYF.

The chain joins TRBV27 to TRBJ2-2; 8 positions agree with TRBD2. Per germline, CDR1 MNHEY and CDR2 SMNVEV (reference sequence). The J segment lost 3 bases and the V segment lost 4 bases, leaving 13 bases of the junction unmatched. The CDR3 is 18 residues long. CDR3 DNA sequence: TGTGCCAGCAGTTCTCCAGCGGGAGTGGGTTGGTACACCGGGGAGCTGTTTTTT. The encoded protein is CASSSPAGVGWYTGELFF.

The chain joins TRBV27 to TRBJ1-1; TRBD1 might be the D (6 bases). The CDR3 contains 18 residues. Trimming removed 6 bases from V and 2 bases from J, with 25 bases in between. Germline loops: CDR1 MNHEY, CDR2 SMNVEV (reference sequence). CDR3 amino acids: CASSPPEDGGQLNTEAFF. The CDR3 region has the DNA TGTGCCAGCAGCCCCCCGGAGGACGGTGGACAGCTAAACACTGAAGCTTTCTTT.